The 26 T cell receptor beta chains presented below share a single source sample, sequenced in a study of PD-L1 blockade in urothelial cancer. Stated time point: pretreatment peripheral blood. Assay used: immunoSEQ multiplex PCR; TCRdb lists only in-frame clones, some missing. The sample contains some 63,000 clones, 80% to 90% of which appear only once. The starting material was PBMCs, obtained around atezolizumab (anti-PD-L1) treatment. Receptor source: a man between 65 and 79 years old with urothelial cancer.

This chain links TRBV6-1 with TRBJ2-2; 11 bases map to TRBD1. The CDR3 contains 16 residues. V lost 1 base and J lost 6; bases outside the gene matches: 4. CDR1 is MNHNS, CDR2 SASEGT, per germline. CDR3 in DNA: TGTGCCAGCAGTGAAGTTTGGGACAGGGGGTCCGGGGAGCTGTTTTTT. Its protein is CASSEVWDRGSGELFF.

The V call is TRBV11-2, the J call TRBJ1-4, with D unresolved. The CDR3 length is 14 residues. The ends were cut back, 3 bases at V and 8 bases at J, with 13 bases in the middle. Germline values: CDR1 SGHAT, CDR2 FQNNGV. The CDR3 sequence is CASSFQGVREKLFF. CDR3 in DNA: TGTGCCAGCAGCTTTCAAGGAGTGAGGGAAAAACTGTTTTTT.

V gene TRBV7-9 combines with J gene TRBJ2-7; tentatively, D is TRBD2 (6 bases). The CDR3 runs 13 residues. V was pared by 5 bases and J by 5 bases, with 13 bases between. In germline, CDR1 is SEHNR, CDR2 FQNEAQ (reference sequence). CDR3 sequence: CASSPRLVNEQYF. The DNA of the CDR3 is TGTGCCAGCAGCCCCCGACTAGTCAACGAGCAGTACTTC.

The rearrangement links TRBV7-2 to TRBJ2-7; unclear D gene. This CDR3 region has 13 residues. V was cut by 1 base and J by 3 bases, with 7 bases left in between. Germline assignment: CDR1 SGHTA and CDR2 FQGNSA. DNA of the CDR3: TGTGCCAGCAGCTTAGATCTCAGCTACGAGCAGTACTTC. It is translated as CASSLDLSYEQYF.

This chain connects TRBV9 to TRBJ2-2, with TRBD2 matching over 13 bases. The CDR3 spans 15 residues. The V segment lost 5 bases and the J segment 5 bases; nucleotides outside the gene matches: 3. Germline values: CDR1 SGDLS, CDR2 YYNGEE. The CDR3: CASSETSGRTGELFF. Written as DNA, the CDR3 is TGTGCCAGCAGTGAGACTAGCGGGAGGACCGGGGAGCTGTTTTTT.

The CDR3 bases are TGTGCCAGCAGCAACACAGGGCCGAGCACAGATACGCAGTATTTT. It specifies CASSNTGPSTDTQYF. The chain recombines TRBV11-2 with TRBJ2-3, with D tentatively TRBD1 (6 bases). Trimming removed 5 bases at V and 0 bases at J, with 12 bases between. The CDR3 consists of 15 residues. Germline V lookup: CDR1 SGHAT, CDR2 FQNNGV.

In the case of this clone: This same CDR3 is encoded by further DNA sequences in the sample. The DNA of the CDR3 is TGTGCCAGCTCACTAGCGGGAGAGACCCAGTACTTC. It specifies CASSLAGETQYF. The V call is TRBV7-9, the J call TRBJ2-5; 9 nucleotides line up with TRBD2. Germline CDR1 SEHNR, CDR2 FQNEAQ (reference sequence). There are 12 residues in the CDR3. V lost 8 bases to trimming and J lost 4 bases; unmatched junction nucleotides: 2.

The chain combines TRBV11-2 with TRBJ2-7, with 7 bases identical to TRBD1. V lost 2 bases to trimming and J lost 5 bases; unmatched junction nucleotides: 6. Germline lookup yields CDR1 SGHAT and CDR2 FQNNGV. The CDR3 is 14 amino acids. CDR3 loop: CASSLTAGGNEQYF. In DNA form, the CDR3 reads TGTGCCAGCAGCTTAACTGCAGGGGGTAACGAGCAGTACTTC. The variable domain in full, with the rest retrieved from reference TRBV11-2 and TRBJ2-7, is EAGVAQSPRYKIIEKRQSVAFWCNPISGHATLYWYQQILGQGPKLLIQFQNNGVVDDSQLPKDRFSAERLKGVDSTLKIQPAKLEDSAVYLCASSLTAGGNEQYFGPGTRLTVT.

The chain uses TRBV20-1 and TRBJ1-1; 8 bases map to TRBD1. The V gene end was trimmed by 6 bases and the J gene end by 10 bases; junction bases not matched to a gene: 7. This CDR3 is 11 amino acids long. Germline V gene data show CDR1 as DFQATT and CDR2 as SNEGSKA (reference sequence). CDR3 protein: CSASDRGSAFF. CDR3 sequence (DNA): TGCAGTGCCTCAGACAGGGGTTCAGCTTTCTTT.

The CDR3 region is CASSLVQGATGELFF. CDR3 bases: TGTGCCAGCAGCTTAGTACAGGGGGCGACCGGGGAGCTGTTTTTT. The V gene is TRBV11-2, the J gene TRBJ2-2, with TRBD1 matching 9 bases. The V segment lost 1 base and the J segment 5 bases; nucleotides outside the gene matches: 2. The germline V gene has CDR1 SGHAT and CDR2 FQNNGV. This CDR3 has 15 residues.

The table lists this clone with a few counts. V usage is TRBV7-2 and J usage is TRBJ1-5; possible D gene TRBD1, 6 bases. The V end was cut by 4 bases, the J end by 4 bases, with 8 bases between. Germline V lookup: CDR1 SGHTA, CDR2 FQGNSA. This CDR3 contains 13 residues. The CDR3 protein is CASSWDINQPQHF. The CDR3 region has the DNA TGTGCCAGCAGCTGGGACATTAATCAGCCCCAGCATTTT. Looking up the rest from reference TRBV7-2 and TRBJ1-5 gives the full variable domain: GAGVSQSPSNKVTEKGKDVELRCDPISGHTALYWYRQSLGQGLEFLIYFQGNSAPDKSGLPSDRFSAERTGGSVSTLTIQRTQQEDSAVYLCASSWDINQPQHFGDGTRLSIL.

The chain employs TRBV19 and TRBJ2-6; D might be TRBD2 (5 bases). CDR3 length equals 17 residues. Germline loops: CDR1 LNHDA, CDR2 SQIVND (reference sequence). V lost 3 bases and J 0 bases, leaving 12 bases between the germline ends. CDR3 sequence reads: CASSIDGDFSGANVLTF. CDR3 in DNA: TGTGCCAGTAGTATTGACGGGGATTTCTCTGGGGCCAACGTCCTGACTTTC. Drawing the rest from reference TRBV19 and TRBJ2-6, the complete variable domain is DGGITQSPKYLFRKEGQNVTLSCEQNLNHDAMYWYRQDPGQGLRLIYYSQIVNDFQKGDIAEGYSVSREKKESFPLTVTSAQKNPTAFYLCASSIDGDFSGANVLTFGAGSRLTVL.

V and J are TRBV10-3 and TRBJ2-7, with 9 bases identical to TRBD1. V dropped 0 bases and J dropped 4; count of bases not matched to a gene: 4. Germline loops: CDR1 ENHRY, CDR2 SYGVKD. This CDR3 region has 15 residues. CDR3 sequence reads: CAISESTGQGYEQYF. The CDR3 DNA reads as TGTGCCATCAGTGAGTCGACGGGACAGGGTTACGAGCAGTACTTC.

The V gene is TRBV19, the J gene TRBJ1-1; TRBD1 is a possible D gene (5 bases). The CDR3 sequence is 21 residues long. Deletions cut 1 base from V and 3 bases from J, with 30 bases between. The germline V gene encodes CDR1 LNHDA and CDR2 SQIVND (reference sequence). The CDR3 DNA follows: TGTGCCAGTAGTATAGTTTTACGCCAAACGACAGCAGCTTATGTCTACACTGAAGCTTTCTTT. Residues: CASSIVLRQTTAAYVYTEAFF. Supplemented by reference TRBV19 and TRBJ1-1, the full variable domain reads DGGITQSPKYLFRKEGQNVTLSCEQNLNHDAMYWYRQDPGQGLRLIYYSQIVNDFQKGDIAEGYSVSREKKESFPLTVTSAQKNPTAFYLCASSIVLRQTTAAYVYTEAFFGQGTRLTVV.

This sequence joins TRBV7-9 and TRBJ1-1, with D hard to call. This CDR3 spans 13 amino acids. CDR1 and CDR2 (germline): SEHNR, FQNEAQ (reference sequence). The V end was cut by 8 bases, the J end by 3 bases, with 13 bases between. This CDR3 reads CASLRREDTEAFF. CDR3 nucleotide sequence: TGTGCCAGCCTGCGACGGGAGGACACTGAAGCTTTCTTT.

The chain couples TRBV19 to TRBJ2-5; maybe TRBD2 (7 bases). The CDR3 is 15 amino acids. The germline V gene encodes CDR1 LNHDA and CDR2 SQIVND (reference sequence). With 2 bases removed from V and 2 bases from J, the gap between germline ends came to 12 bases. The CDR3 region has the DNA TGTGCCAGTAGTATACCCAGGGGAGGGCAAGAGACCCAGTACTTC. It specifies CASSIPRGGQETQYF.

The chain uses TRBV19 and TRBJ2-2, with D maybe TRBD1 (5 bases). Trimming shortened V by 10 bases and J by 0 bases, and 18 bases separated the two germline ends. There are 16 residues in the CDR3. The germline CDR1 and CDR2 sequences are LNHDA and SQIVND (reference sequence). The DNA for the CDR3 is TGTGCCACTGTGGGGCGTGAAGGCACGAACACCGGGGAGCTGTTTTTT. This gives the protein CATVGREGTNTGELFF. The full variable domain, in which reference TRBV19 and TRBJ2-2 provide the parts outside the CDR3, is DGGITQSPKYLFRKEGQNVTLSCEQNLNHDAMYWYRQDPGQGLRLIYYSQIVNDFQKGDIAEGYSVSREKKESFPLTVTSAQKNPTAFYLCATVGREGTNTGELFFGEGSRLTVL.

The chain employs TRBV30 and TRBJ1-5; D ambiguous. Germline V gene sequence: CDR1 GTSNPN, CDR2 SVGIG (reference sequence). V was cut by 2 bases and J by 9 bases, with 14 bases left in between. The CDR3 loop spans 13 amino acids. In DNA, the CDR3 is TGTGCCTGGAGTCCCTCAACTGGTAGGCCCCAGCATTTT. The encoded protein is CAWSPSTGRPQHF.

The chain is built from TRBV5-1 and TRBJ2-7; possibly TRBD1 for D (6 bases). V lost 0 bases and J lost 2, with 12 bases in between. The germline V gene has CDR1 SGHRS and CDR2 YFSETQ. This CDR3 has 15 residues. As DNA, the CDR3 is TGCGCCAGCAGCTTGGAAGGGGGAGAACCCTACGAGCAGTACTTC. Translated: CASSLEGGEPYEQYF. Together with reference TRBV5-1 and TRBJ2-7, the CDR3 gives the full variable domain: KAGVTQTPRYLIKTRGQQVTLSCSPISGHRSVSWYQQTPGQGLQFLFEYFSETQRNKGNFPGRFSGRQFSNSRSEMNVSTLELGDSALYLCASSLEGGEPYEQYFGPGTRLTVT.

The chain is built from TRBV9 and TRBJ2-5; D not resolved. The V end was cut by 0 bases, the J end by 3 bases, with 6 bases between. Germline-derived CDR1 and CDR2 are SGDLS and YYNGEE. CDR3 length: 13 residues. The CDR3 DNA is TGTGCCAGCAGCGTAGCGGCGGAAGAGACCCAGTACTTC. Amino acids: CASSVAAEETQYF. The complete variable domain, with remaining parts taken from reference TRBV9 and TRBJ2-5, reads DSGVTQTPKHLITATGQRVTLRCSPRSGDLSVYWYQQSLDQGLQFLIQYYNGEERAKGNILERFSAQQFPDLHSELNLSSLELGDSALYFCASSVAAEETQYFGPGTRLLVL.

The V gene is TRBV19, the J gene TRBJ2-1, with 9 bases aligning to TRBD2. CDR1 is LNHDA, CDR2 SQIVND, per germline (reference sequence). V dropped 4 bases and J dropped 4; count of bases not matched to a gene: 11. The CDR3 spans 17 residues. The CDR3 reads CASSTTSGPSGYNEQFF. CDR3 nucleotide sequence: TGTGCCAGTAGTACTACTAGCGGGCCAAGCGGGTACAATGAGCAGTTCTTC.

The chain has TRBV19 and TRBJ1-3; TRBD1 matches 7 bases. The CDR3 is 16 amino acids. Germline CDR1 reads LNHDA; CDR2 reads SQIVND (reference sequence). The V segment lost 9 bases and the J segment 0 bases; nucleotides outside the gene matches: 11. CDR3 protein: CASLGDRLISGNTIYF. DNA for the CDR3: TGTGCCAGCTTAGGGGACAGACTAATCTCTGGAAACACCATATATTTT.

The chain employs TRBV21-1 and TRBJ1-1; the table assigns TRBD1, which was not confirmed against the DNA. TRBV21-1 is given as a pseudogene. The CDR3 spans 14 residues. The CDR3 DNA reads as TGTGCCAGCAGGGGGACAGGGGAGTATACTGAAGCTTTCTTT. It encodes CASRGTGEYTEAFF.

This chain connects TRBV2 to TRBJ2-1, with D maybe TRBD2 (6 bases). The CDR3 is made up of 15 amino acids. Between the trimmed V and J ends, which lost 2 bases and 4 bases, there was a span of 12 bases. Germline assignment: CDR1 SNHLY and CDR2 FYNNEI. The CDR3 sequence is CASSEHGRGYNEQFF. DNA of the CDR3: TGTGCCAGCAGTGAACACGGACGGGGGTACAATGAGCAGTTCTTC.

The chain carries TRBV10-3 and TRBJ2-2; 9 bases map to TRBD2. Trimming cost V 7 bases and J 0 bases; bases outside gene matches: 0. The CDR3 runs to 14 residues. Per germline, CDR1 ENHRY and CDR2 SYGVKD. The CDR3 DNA reads as TGTGCCATCACTAGCGGGGCGAACACCGGGGAGCTGTTTTTT. Amino acid sequence: CAITSGANTGELFF.

This chain connects TRBV4-1 to TRBJ1-4; D may be TRBD1 (6 bases). CDR1 is MGHRA, CDR2 YSYEKL, per germline. CDR3 length: 16 residues. V was shortened by 4 bases and J by 0 bases, with 12 bases between the two germline ends. The CDR3 loop reads CASSPTGPTTNEKLFF. The DNA for the CDR3 is TGCGCCAGCAGCCCGACAGGCCCAACAACTAATGAAAAACTGTTTTTT.